The 7 T cell receptor beta chains reported below all come from one sample, sequenced in a study of cytomegalovirus exposure and HLA in healthy donors. Amplification used 60 Vbeta primers and 13 Jbeta primers. Generated by immunoSEQ multiplex PCR, the TCRdb table keeps only in-frame clones and is missing some. The sample lists around 120,000 clones; 80% were seen once. Sequenced: PBMCs. Receptors were obtained from a human donor in good health.

This clone was seen once. The chain combines TRBV5-1 with TRBJ2-3; TRBD2 is a possible D gene (6 bases). Looked up from germline, CDR1 is SGHRS and CDR2 is YFSETQ. V shed 1 base and J shed 2 bases, with 11 bases lying between them. The CDR3 extends over 15 amino acids. CDR3 DNA: TGCGCCAGCAGCTTGCCTCGCGGGAACACAGATACGCAGTATTTT. Translation: CASSLPRGNTDTQYF. Full variable domain (rest looked up from reference TRBV5-1 and TRBJ2-3): KAGVTQTPRYLIKTRGQQVTLSCSPISGHRSVSWYQQTPGQGLQFLFEYFSETQRNKGNFPGRFSGRQFSNSRSEMNVSTLELGDSALYLCASSLPRGNTDTQYFGPGTRLTVL.

V gene TRBV6-1 combines with J gene TRBJ1-1, with 9 bases lining up with TRBD1. Germline V gives CDR1 MNHNS, CDR2 SASEGT. Trimming at V came to 8 bases and at J to 2 bases, leaving 9 bases not matched to a gene. CDR3 length: 15 amino acids. The CDR3 nucleotides are TGTGCCAGCCGCACGACAGGGGGGCGCAACACTGAAGCTTTCTTT. Translating it yields CASRTTGGRNTEAFF.

This clone was observed a few times. This chain links TRBV7-6 with TRBJ1-1, with D possibly matching TRBD1 (6 bases). There are 15 residues in the CDR3. CDR1 SGHVS and CDR2 FNYEAQ come from the germline V gene. Trimming took 4 bases from V and 2 from J, leaving 14 bases between them. CDR3 DNA sequence: TGTGCCAGCAGCTATACAACAGGGATCAACACTGAAGCTTTCTTT. This translates into CASSYTTGINTEAFF.

The chain joins TRBV28 to TRBJ2-1; 10 bases align to TRBD1. Germline lookup yields CDR1 MDHEN and CDR2 SYDVKM. The CDR3 contains 17 residues. The V and J ends lost 5 bases and 6 bases, in that order; junction bases with no gene match: 13. CDR3 bases: TGTGCCAGCAGTCTACCTTCGGGACAGGGGAGAATCAATGAGCAGTTCTTC. Its protein is CASSLPSGQGRINEQFF.

The chain uses TRBV19 and TRBJ1-6; no clear D gene. The CDR3 has 12 amino acids. V was pared by 1 base and J by 8 bases, with 3 bases between. CDR1 and CDR2 (germline): LNHDA, SQIVND (reference sequence). CDR3 in amino acids: CASSIVDSPLHF. CDR3 DNA: TGTGCCAGTAGTATAGTAGATTCACCCCTCCACTTT.

The chain links TRBV28 to TRBJ1-4, with 7 bases that match TRBD1. The CDR3 spans 15 residues. Germline assignment: CDR1 MDHEN and CDR2 SYDVKM. The ends lost 8 bases at V and 7 bases at J; junction bases unmatched: 13. CDR3 sequence (DNA): TGTGCCAGCGTCGAGGGGGCAGGGCCAGGTGAAAAACTGTTTTTT. Its translation: CASVEGAGPGEKLFF.

This clone was seen a few times. The rearrangement links TRBV5-1 to TRBJ1-4; D is undetermined. The V gene lost 5 bases and the J gene lost 0 bases, with 8 bases spanning the gap. There are 14 residues in the CDR3. CDR1 is SGHRS, CDR2 YFSETQ, per germline. The CDR3, as DNA: TGCGCCAGCAGGTTACAAGCAACTAATGAAAAACTGTTTTTT. Its translation: CASRLQATNEKLFF.